A single TCR beta chain is shown here with its context. The sample belongs to a study of blood T cell repertoires in COVID-19. Study details: Specimens from acute and convalescent COVID-19 originated in the United States, Italy and Spain. T cells, B-cell-depleted T cells, or PBMCs provided the cDNA or gDNA that served as material.

The CDR3 length is 14 residues. Germline CDR1 is LGHDT and CDR2 is YNNKEL (reference sequence). Germline trimming cut 4 bases from V and 5 bases from J; bases unmatched to any gene: 4. As processed by the authors: Quantification of nucleated cells was approximated via reference gene primer amplification. The table came from immunoSEQ multiplex PCR; TCRdb's copy has only in-frame clones and leaves some out. The D gene and trimming were derived from the DNA, and the V and J assignments and clone size from that table. The data hold over 75,000 clones, with roughly 82% observed a single time. Sequenced: peripheral blood. The receptor was isolated from a woman in her 50s with acute or convalescent COVID-19. The V and J genes are TRBV3-1 (or the pseudogene TRBV3-2) and TRBJ2-1; 8 bases fit TRBD1. CDR3 DNA: TGTGCCAGCAGCCGGTGGGGACAGGACAATGAGCAGTTCTTC. This codes for CASSRWGQDNEQFF.